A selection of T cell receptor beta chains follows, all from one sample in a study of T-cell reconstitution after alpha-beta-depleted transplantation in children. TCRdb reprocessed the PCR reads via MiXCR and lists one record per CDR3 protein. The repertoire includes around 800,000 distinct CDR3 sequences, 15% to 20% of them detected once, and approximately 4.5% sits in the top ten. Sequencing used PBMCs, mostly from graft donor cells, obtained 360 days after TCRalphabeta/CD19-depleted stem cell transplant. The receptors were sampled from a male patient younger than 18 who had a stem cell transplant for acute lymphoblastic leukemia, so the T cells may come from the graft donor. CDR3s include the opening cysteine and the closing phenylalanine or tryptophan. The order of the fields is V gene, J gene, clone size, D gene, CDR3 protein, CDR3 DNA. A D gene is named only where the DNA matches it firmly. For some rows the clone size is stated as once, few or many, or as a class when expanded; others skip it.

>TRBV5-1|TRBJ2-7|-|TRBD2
CASSLISGRAPYEQYF
TGCGCCAGCAGCTTGATAAGCGGGAGGGCCCCCTACGAGCAGTACTTC
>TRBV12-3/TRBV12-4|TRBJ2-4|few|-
CASSLPLLAKNIQYF
TGTGCCAGCAGTTTACCTCTTCTAGCCAAAAACATTCAGTACTTC
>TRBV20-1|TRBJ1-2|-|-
CSARVPEQGGGLGDYGYTF
TGCAGTGCTAGAGTACCGGAACAGGGAGGCGGGTTAGGAGACTATGGCTACACCTTC
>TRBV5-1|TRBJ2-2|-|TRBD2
CASSLVAGFAGELFF
TGCGCCAGCAGCTTGGTAGCGGGATTCGCCGGGGAGCTGTTTTTT
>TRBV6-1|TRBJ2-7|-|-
CASSRSRRLQGGYEQYF
TGTGCCAGCAGTCGATCTAGACGGCTTCAGGGGGGCTACGAGCAGTACTTC
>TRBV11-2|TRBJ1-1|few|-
CVTSSGAEAFF
TGTGTCACTAGCTCGGGGGCTGAAGCTTTCTTT
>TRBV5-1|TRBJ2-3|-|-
CASSLPRGPTDTQYF
TGCGCCAGCAGCTTGCCCCGGGGGCCTACGGATACGCAGTATTTT
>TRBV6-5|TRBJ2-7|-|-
CASSYQGYPYEQYF
TGTGCCAGCAGTTACCAGGGGTATCCCTACGAGCAGTACTTC
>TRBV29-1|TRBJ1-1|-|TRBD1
CSVPIGTVGELNTEAFF
TGCAGCGTCCCAATTGGGACAGTCGGGGAACTAAACACTGAAGCTTTCTTT
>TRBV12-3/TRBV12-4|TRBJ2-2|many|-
CASSLLGYTGELFF
TGTGCCAGCAGTTTATTGGGATACACCGGGGAGCTGTTTTTT
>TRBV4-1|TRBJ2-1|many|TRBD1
CASSHSYTGTGSSYNEQFF
TGCGCCAGCAGCCACTCTTACACCGGGACAGGGAGCTCCTACAATGAGCAGTTCTTC
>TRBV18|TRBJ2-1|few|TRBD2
CASSPLAGAFGNEQFF
TGTGCCAGCTCACCCTTAGCGGGAGCTTTTGGAAATGAGCAGTTCTTC
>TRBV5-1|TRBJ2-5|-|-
CASSLDPARETQYF
TGCGCCAGCAGCTTGGATCCAGCTAGAGAGACCCAGTACTTC
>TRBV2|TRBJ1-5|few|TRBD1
CASRAGGTYNQPQHF
TGTGCCAGCAGGGCAGGGGGGACTTACAATCAGCCCCAGCATTTT
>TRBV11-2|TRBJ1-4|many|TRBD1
CASSLDRGSEKLFF
TGTGCCAGCAGCTTAGACAGGGGGAGTGAAAAACTGTTTTTT
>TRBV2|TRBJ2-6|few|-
CASSSRRGLEPSGANVLTF
TGTGCCAGCAGTTCCCGCCGGGGGCTAGAACCTTCCGGGGCCAACGTCCTGACTTTC
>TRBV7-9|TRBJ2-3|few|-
CASSSRSQKSTDTQYF
TGTGCCAGCAGCTCCCGGAGTCAGAAGAGCACAGATACGCAGTATTTT
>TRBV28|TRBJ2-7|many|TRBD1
CASSLGYRGRSSYEQYF
TGTGCCAGCAGTTTGGGGTACAGGGGGAGGAGCTCCTACGAGCAGTACTTC
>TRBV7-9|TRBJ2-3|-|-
CASSFFWDGNTDTQYF
TGTGCCAGCAGCTTCTTCTGGGATGGCAACACAGATACGCAGTATTTT
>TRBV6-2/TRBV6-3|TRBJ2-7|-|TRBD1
CASSNGGTGAYEQYF
TGTGCCAGCAGTAACGGGGGGACAGGGGCCTACGAGCAGTACTTC
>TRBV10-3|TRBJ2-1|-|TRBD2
CAISGELAGGIYNEQFF
TGTGCCATCTCCGGGGAACTAGCGGGAGGGATCTACAATGAGCAGTTCTTC
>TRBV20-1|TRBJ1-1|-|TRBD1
CSARGGVGQGENTEAFF
TGCAGTGCTAGGGGCGGGGTGGGACAGGGGGAGAACACTGAAGCTTTCTTT
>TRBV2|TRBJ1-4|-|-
CASRRGPSKEKLFF
TGTGCCAGCAGAAGGGGTCCTAGCAAGGAAAAACTGTTTTTT
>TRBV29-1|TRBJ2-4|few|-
CSVGPRWAGNVKSLENIQYF
TGCAGCGTTGGCCCCCGCTGGGCGGGGAACGTAAAGAGTTTGGAAAACATTCAGTACTTC
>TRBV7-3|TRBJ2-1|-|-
CASSPFGPFSYNEQFF
TGTGCCAGCAGCCCTTTCGGTCCCTTCTCCTACAATGAGCAGTTCTTC
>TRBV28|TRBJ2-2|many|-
CASSSRMDTGELFF
TGTGCCAGCAGCTCTCGGATGGACACCGGGGAGCTGTTTTTT
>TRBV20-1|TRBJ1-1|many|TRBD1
CSARDTGQASTEAFF
TGCAGTGCTAGAGATACGGGACAGGCGAGTACTGAAGCTTTCTTT
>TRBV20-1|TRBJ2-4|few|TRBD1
CSAKGDRSKNIQYF
TGCAGTGCTAAAGGGGACAGGTCCAAAAACATTCAGTACTTC
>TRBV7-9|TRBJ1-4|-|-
CASSPVTNEKLFF
TGTGCCAGCAGCCCGGTGACTAATGAAAAACTGTTTTTT
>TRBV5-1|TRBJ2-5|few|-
CASSSGTDSRETQYF
TGCGCCAGCAGCTCTGGGACCGACTCCAGAGAGACCCAGTACTTC
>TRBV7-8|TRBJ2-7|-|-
CASSLDTWYEQYF
TGTGCCAGCAGCTTGGACACCTGGTACGAGCAGTACTTC
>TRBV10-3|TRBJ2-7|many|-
CAISLRPGSLSYEQYF
TGTGCCATCAGCCTCCGCCCAGGGTCCCTCTCCTACGAGCAGTACTTC
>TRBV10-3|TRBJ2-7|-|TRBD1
CAISESGQLSSYEQYF
TGTGCCATCAGTGAGTCGGGACAGCTAAGCTCCTACGAGCAGTACTTC
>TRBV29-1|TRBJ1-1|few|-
CSVVSLMNTEAFF
TGCAGCGTTGTCTCCCTCATGAACACTGAAGCTTTCTTT
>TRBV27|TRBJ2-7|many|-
CASSSRQDTTYEQYF
TGTGCCAGCAGTTCCAGACAGGATACCACCTACGAGCAGTACTTC
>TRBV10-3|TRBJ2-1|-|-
CAISDHNEQFF
TGTGCCATCAGTGACCACAATGAGCAGTTCTTC
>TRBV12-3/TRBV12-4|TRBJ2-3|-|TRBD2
CASTHRSGLDTDTQYF
TGTGCCAGCACCCATAGATCGGGACTAGATACAGATACGCAGTATTTT
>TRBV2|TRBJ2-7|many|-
CASSVVADLLLYEQYF
TGTGCCAGCAGTGTAGTAGCGGACTTACTCCTATACGAGCAGTACTTC
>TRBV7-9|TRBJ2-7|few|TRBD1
CAGRTGNEQYF
TGTGCCGGGAGGACAGGGAACGAGCAGTACTTC
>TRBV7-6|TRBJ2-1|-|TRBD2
CASSLRRTSGKAGIEQFF
TGTGCCAGCAGCTTAAGGAGGACTAGCGGGAAGGCAGGGATTGAGCAGTTCTTC
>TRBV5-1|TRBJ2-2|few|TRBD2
CASSLASLAGDTGELFF
TGCGCCAGCAGCTTGGCGAGTCTAGCGGGAGACACCGGGGAGCTGTTTTTT
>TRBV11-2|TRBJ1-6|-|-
CASSSLGWGGHSPLHF
TGTGCCAGCAGCTCTCTCGGGTGGGGAGGTCATTCACCCCTCCACTTT
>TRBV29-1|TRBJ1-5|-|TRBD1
CSVTGTGGNQPQHF
TGCAGCGTGACCGGGACAGGGGGAAATCAGCCCCAGCATTTT
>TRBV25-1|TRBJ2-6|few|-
CASSERRGRESGANVLTF
TGTGCCAGCAGTGAACGTAGGGGGCGGGAGTCGGGGGCCAACGTCCTGACTTTC
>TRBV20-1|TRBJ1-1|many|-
CSARPEAFF
TGCAGTGCTAGACCGGAGGCTTTCTTT
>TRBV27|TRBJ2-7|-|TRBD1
CASSFPSTGGEQYF
TGTGCCAGCAGTTTCCCCTCGACAGGGGGCGAGCAGTACTTC